These 15 T cell receptor beta chains were sequenced from one sample in a study of early T cells in non-severe SARS-CoV-2 infection. TCRdb re-called the 5' RACE reads with MiXCR, one entry per CDR3 protein. The table has 35,000 or so distinct CDR3 sequences, about 5% seen once. The sample was whole blood. The receptors stem from an adult who was a healthcare worker with PCR-confirmed SARS-CoV-2 infection or an uninfected control (not recorded which).

The rearrangement links TRBV6-6 to TRBJ2-4; possible D gene TRBD2, 6 bases. The V end was cut by 4 bases, the J end by 0 bases, with 7 bases between. CDR1 is MNHNY, CDR2 SVGAGI, per germline (reference sequence). The CDR3 runs 14 residues. The CDR3 bases are TGTGCCAGCAGTTCGGGACTAGCCAAAAACATTCAGTACTTC. This gives the protein CASSSGLAKNIQYF.

This sequence joins TRBV2 and TRBJ1-1; a possible D gene is TRBD1 (6 bases). In germline, CDR1 is SNHLY, CDR2 FYNNEI. V was shortened by 5 bases and J by 7 bases, with 14 bases between the two germline ends. CDR3 size: 13 residues. CDR3 amino acids: CASSPLRDNEAFF. The CDR3 nucleotides read TGTGCCAGCAGTCCCTTGCGGGACAATGAAGCTTTCTTT.

The rearrangement joins TRBV7-3 to TRBJ2-2; tentative D call: TRBD1 (6 bases). Germline V lookup: CDR1 SGHTA, CDR2 FQGTGA. This CDR3 has 15 residues. V gave up 7 bases and J gave up 9 bases, with 21 bases separating them. DNA for the CDR3: TGTGCCAGCACCCCCCGGACAGAAGAAGGTTGGGAGCTGTTTTTT. As protein: CASTPRTEEGWELFF. The full variable domain, with the rest looked up from reference TRBV7-3 and TRBJ2-2, is GAGVSQTPSNKVTEKGKYVELRCDPISGHTALYWYRQSLGQGPEFLIYFQGTGAADDSGLPNDRFFAVRPEGSVSTLKIQRTERGDSAVYLCASTPRTEEGWELFFGEGSRLTVL.

This clonotype was seen repeatedly, ten times or more. This chain links TRBV6-5 with TRBJ1-4, with D unresolved. The CDR3 contains 14 residues. V was cut by 5 bases and J by 6 bases, with 13 bases left in between. Germline lookup yields CDR1 MNHEY and CDR2 SVGAGI. The CDR3 loop is CASSDTDGDEKLFF. CDR3 nucleotide sequence: TGTGCCAGCAGTGACACGGACGGAGATGAAAAACTGTTTTTT.

This clonotype was detected ten times or more. The chain links TRBV12-5 to TRBJ1-6, with D tentatively TRBD1 (5 bases). The V gene lost 5 bases and the J gene lost 13 bases, with 12 bases spanning the gap. The CDR3 contains 12 residues. From germline, CDR1 is LGHNT and CDR2 FRNRAP. The DNA of the CDR3 is TGTGCTAGTGGTCCATCAGGGTCCCCCCTCCACTTT. Amino acids: CASGPSGSPLHF.

This clonotype appeared many times. The CDR3 loop reads CSVEVVRDTGNTIYF. The CDR3 DNA reads as TGCAGCGTTGAAGTCGTTCGGGACACAGGAAACACCATATATTTT. The chain links TRBV29-1 to TRBJ1-3, with D possibly being TRBD1 (6 bases). Germline loops: CDR1 SQVTM, CDR2 ANQGSEA. Trimming stripped 1 base from V and 4 bases from J, with 14 bases between. The CDR3 sequence is 15 residues long.

The V and J genes are TRBV12-3 or TRBV12-4 and TRBJ1-1; TRBD1 might be the D (5 bases). This CDR3 has 15 amino acids. The ends were cut back, 4 bases at V and 2 bases at J, with 14 bases in the middle. DNA of the CDR3: TGTGCCAGCAGTTCCCGCCGGGGGGGTAACACTGAAGCTTTCTTT. Amino acid sequence: CASSSRRGGNTEAFF.

The chain uses TRBV12-3 or TRBV12-4 and TRBJ1-1; unclear D gene. V shed 2 bases and J shed 4 bases, with 8 bases lying between them. This CDR3 region has 13 residues. This CDR3 is CASSLLTGTEAFF. The CDR3 coding sequence is TGTGCCAGCAGTTTACTTACGGGCACTGAAGCTTTCTTT.

In its sample, this clonotype was seen many times. The chain recombines TRBV18 with TRBJ2-3, with 8 bases lining up with TRBD2. Losses at the gene ends were 3 bases for V and 4 bases for J; bases not matched to a gene: 12. The CDR3 contains 17 residues. Germline CDR1 reads KGHSH; CDR2 reads LQKENI. As DNA, the CDR3 is TGTGCCAGCTCACCCGATTTAGCGGGGCATCTGGCAGATACGCAGTATTTT. Amino acids: CASSPDLAGHLADTQYF.

The rearrangement joins TRBV7-2 to TRBJ2-7; 10 bases align to TRBD1. This CDR3 is built from 14 residues. V was clipped by 5 bases and J by 8 bases; unmatched bases: 9. From germline, CDR1 is SGHTA and CDR2 FQGNSA. The CDR3 loop reads CASSPGQGVSKQYF. CDR3 sequence (DNA): TGTGCCAGCAGCCCCGGACAGGGGGTTTCTAAGCAGTACTTC.

Ten or more counts support this clonotype. This sequence joins TRBV6-5 and TRBJ2-5; D assignment may be TRBD1 or TRBD2 (5 bases each). V lost 2 bases, J lost 5 bases, and 12 bases lay in between. The CDR3 is 14 amino acids. Germline V gives CDR1 MNHEY, CDR2 SVGAGI. CDR3 sequence (DNA): TGTGCCAGCAGTTACCCCGGGACGGGGGAGACCCAGTACTTC. Protein product: CASSYPGTGETQYF.

This clonotype was detected a few times. The chain is built from TRBV2 and TRBJ2-1; D not certain. The V end lost 8 bases, the J end lost 5 bases, and 16 bases lay between the germline ends. The CDR3 has 14 amino acids. Germline V gives CDR1 SNHLY, CDR2 FYNNEI. The DNA for the CDR3 is TGTGCCAGCCAAGCCCTGGGGATGAACAATGAGCAGTTCTTC. It encodes CASQALGMNNEQFF.

This clonotype appeared a few times. V usage is TRBV6-5 and J usage is TRBJ2-2; 7 bases agree with TRBD1. CDR3 length: 14 amino acids. V lost 6 bases, J lost 1 base, and 2 bases stayed unmatched. Germline loops: CDR1 MNHEY, CDR2 SVGAGI. As DNA, the CDR3 is TGTGCCAGCAGGTGGACAGGGAACACCGGGGAGCTGTTTTTT. Translation gives CASRWTGNTGELFF.

This clonotype was detected ten times or more. The V and J genes are TRBV11-2 and TRBJ2-2; unclear D gene. CDR1 is SGHAT, CDR2 FQNNGV, per germline. V dropped 5 bases and J dropped 3 bases, with 7 bases sitting between them. The CDR3 is made up of 13 amino acids. The CDR3 coding sequence is TGTGCCAGCAGCCCCCCGTACACCGGGGAGCTGTTTTTT. Amino acid sequence: CASSPPYTGELFF. Looking up the rest from reference TRBV11-2 and TRBJ2-2 gives the full variable domain: EAGVAQSPRYKIIEKRQSVAFWCNPISGHATLYWYQQILGQGPKLLIQFQNNGVVDDSQLPKDRFSAERLKGVDSTLKIQPAKLEDSAVYLCASSPPYTGELFFGEGSRLTVL.

This clonotype was seen repeatedly, ten times or more. The chain joins TRBV5-4 to TRBJ1-4; a possible D gene is TRBD1 (6 bases). Germline V CDR1 and CDR2: SGHNT, YYREEE (reference sequence). The V end was cut by 2 bases, the J end by 8 bases, with 22 bases between. The CDR3 has 17 amino acids. The CDR3 DNA follows: TGTGCCAGCAGCTTTGGAGGACACCAGGGGACCGGGGAAAAACTGTTTTTT. Encoded protein: CASSFGGHQGTGEKLFF.